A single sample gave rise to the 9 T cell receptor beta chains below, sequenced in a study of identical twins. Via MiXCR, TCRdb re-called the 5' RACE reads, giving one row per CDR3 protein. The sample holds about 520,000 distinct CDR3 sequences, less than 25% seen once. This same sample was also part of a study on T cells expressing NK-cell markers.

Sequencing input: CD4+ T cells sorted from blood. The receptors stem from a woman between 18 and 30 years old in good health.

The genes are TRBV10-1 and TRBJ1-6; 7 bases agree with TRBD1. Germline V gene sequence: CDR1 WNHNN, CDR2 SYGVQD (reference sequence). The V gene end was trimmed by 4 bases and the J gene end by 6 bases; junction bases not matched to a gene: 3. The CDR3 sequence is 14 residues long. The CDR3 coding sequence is TGCGCCAGCAGTGCAGGGACAGTTAATTCACCCCTCCACTTT. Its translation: CASSAGTVNSPLHF.

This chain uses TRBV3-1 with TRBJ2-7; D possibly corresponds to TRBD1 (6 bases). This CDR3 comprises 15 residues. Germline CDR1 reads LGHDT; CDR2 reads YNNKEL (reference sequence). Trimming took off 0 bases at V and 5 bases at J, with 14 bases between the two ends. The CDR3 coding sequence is TGTGCCAGCAGCCAAGAGCTGGGGGCGGGCAACGAGCAGTACTTC. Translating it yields CASSQELGAGNEQYF.

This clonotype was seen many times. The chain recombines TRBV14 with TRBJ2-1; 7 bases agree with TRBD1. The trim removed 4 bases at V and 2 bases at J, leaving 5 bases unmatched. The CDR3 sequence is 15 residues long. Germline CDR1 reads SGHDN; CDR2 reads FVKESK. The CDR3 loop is CASSLVQGPYNEQFF. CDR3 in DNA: TGTGCCAGCAGCCTAGTACAGGGGCCCTACAATGAGCAGTTCTTC.

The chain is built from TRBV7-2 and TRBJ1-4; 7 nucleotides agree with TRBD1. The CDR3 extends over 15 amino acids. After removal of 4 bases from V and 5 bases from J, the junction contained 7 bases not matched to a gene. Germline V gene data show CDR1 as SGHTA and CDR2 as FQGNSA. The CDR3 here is CASSSTDRENEKLFF. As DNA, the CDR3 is TGTGCCAGCAGCTCCACCGACAGGGAAAATGAAAAACTGTTTTTT.

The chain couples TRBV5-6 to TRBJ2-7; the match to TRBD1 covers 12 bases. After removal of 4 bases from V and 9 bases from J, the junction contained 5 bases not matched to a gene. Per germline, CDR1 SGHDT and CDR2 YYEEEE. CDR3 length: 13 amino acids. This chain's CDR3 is CASSAGQGALQYF. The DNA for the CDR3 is TGTGCCAGCAGCGCGGGACAGGGGGCGTTGCAGTACTTC.

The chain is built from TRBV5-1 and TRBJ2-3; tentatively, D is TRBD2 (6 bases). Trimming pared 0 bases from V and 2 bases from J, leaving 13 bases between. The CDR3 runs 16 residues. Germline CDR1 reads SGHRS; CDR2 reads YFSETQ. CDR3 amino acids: CASSLVAAGPTDTQYF. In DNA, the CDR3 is TGCGCCAGCAGCTTGGTTGCGGCGGGGCCCACAGATACGCAGTATTTT.

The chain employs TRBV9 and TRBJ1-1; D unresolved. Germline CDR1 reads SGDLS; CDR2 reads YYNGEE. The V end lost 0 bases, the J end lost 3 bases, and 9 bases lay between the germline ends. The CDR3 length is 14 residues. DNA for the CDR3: TGTGCCAGCAGCGTAGTGAGAAGGTACACTGAAGCTTTCTTT. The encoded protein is CASSVVRRYTEAFF.

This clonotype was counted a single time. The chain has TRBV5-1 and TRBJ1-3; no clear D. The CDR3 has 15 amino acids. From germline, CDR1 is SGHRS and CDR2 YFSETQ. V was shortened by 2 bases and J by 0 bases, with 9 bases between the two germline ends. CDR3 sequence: CASSFAGSSGNTIYF. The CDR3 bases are TGCGCCAGCAGCTTTGCCGGGAGCTCTGGAAACACCATATATTTT.

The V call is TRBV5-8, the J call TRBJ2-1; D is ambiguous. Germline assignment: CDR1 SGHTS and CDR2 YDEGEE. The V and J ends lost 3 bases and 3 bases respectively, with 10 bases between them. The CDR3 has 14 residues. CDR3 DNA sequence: TGTGCCAGCAGCTACCGGTCTTACTACAATGAGCAGTTCTTC. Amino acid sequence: CASSYRSYYNEQFF.